This TCR beta chain is from a study of T cell responses to AZD1222 COVID-19 vaccine (dated by TCRdb to the early 2020s). A note on the overall study: AZD1222 recipients with second doses at about 4 weeks or about 12 weeks were pooled, because spike-specific TCR depth and breadth did not differ between schedules. TCR sequencing covered some 240 trial participants: about 210 given two doses of AZD1222 and approximately 26 given two doses of MenACWY control vaccine. Trial participants were enrolled into age subgroups of 18-55, 56-69 and 70-plus years, which contained 148, 28 and 57 TCR-sequenced participants, respectively.

Paper-wide results and their limitations: After two AZD1222 doses, spike-specific TCR breadth and depth were significantly higher than at day 0 and than in MenACWY recipients. Nearly half of unique spike-specific TCRs reportedly recognized epitopes outside regions mutated in the B.1.351 and B.1.1.7 variants. Participants were mostly white British, with more females than males. The authors suggested clonal diversity may have been underestimated. Conclusions about previously exposed vaccinees are limited, since just 6 or 7 AZD1222 recipients were seropositive for SARS-CoV-2 at baseline. The 56-69-year group was small, and its depth increase did not reach significance, likely because of low power. Because no day 14 peak-response samples were available, repertoires were characterized only after the peak T cell response. The vaccine-associated CD4 TCRs covered the entire spike protein, and the dominant responses fell in regions 160-218 and 743-854.

Regarding this clone: There is no known antigen for this receptor. Base quality data are lacking; no much larger clone is found one base away.

The CDR3 goes from the cysteine to the phenylalanine over 14 residues. The sequence is cut down to CDR3 DNA, 42 bases in frame from base 1. Reading the germline V gene gives CDR1 SQVTM and CDR2 ANQGSEA. The germline V end is reduced by 4 bases and the J end by 4 bases; junction bases left unmatched: 5. The CDR3 regions of human TCRbeta chains were analyzed by immunosequencing. Regarding the original processing steps: TCRs in the repertoires were compared against a reference library of SARS-CoV-2-specific TCRs that had been generated with the MIRA antigen-specificity platform. Breadth meant the fraction of unique TCRs that were SARS-CoV-2-associated, whereas depth meant the fraction of total T cells that were SARS-CoV-2-associated. Using the MIRA data, each spike-specific TCR was mapped to the spike region that the TCR reacts to and placed in a CD4 or CD8 class. Log10-transformed breadth and depth values were compared by one-way ANOVA with Sidak's multiple comparisons tests. As stored in TCRdb, this immuneACCESS dataset retains in-frame rearrangements with V and J assigned. A fraction of the clones does not appear; measured against another copy, unresolved V genes explain less than half of the discrepancy, and the remainder lacks a known reason. The D gene and trimming were derived from the DNA, and the V and J assignments and clone size from that table. A total of 130,000 to 150,000 clones appear in this sample, approximately 89% of them only once. The ten largest clones represent 4% to 6% of the sample.

The sample's time point label is to be understood as: baseline before first vaccination. Vaccinee samples came from UK trials COV001 and COV002, including a single-blind randomized controlled phase 2/3 trial of AZD1222 (ChAdOx1 nCoV-19) in healthy adults. For TCRbeta chain sequencing, PBMC samples from trial participants were taken at day 0 and at day 28 after the second dose. Sequencing used peripheral blood, obtained on day 0 of AZD1222 vaccination. This TCR derives from an adult in good health. The V and J segments used are TRBV29-1 and TRBJ1-1; 11 of the junction bases match TRBD1. The CDR3 protein sequence reads: CSVGWTGGFTEAFF. In nucleotides, the sequence is TGCAGCGTTGGGTGGACAGGGGGCTTCACTGAAGCTTTCTTT.